This T cell receptor beta chain was identified during a study of identical twins. MiXCR was run by TCRdb on the 5' RACE reads, yielding one entry per CDR3 protein. The sample lists 640,000 or so distinct CDR3 sequences; roughly 6% were seen once. This clonotype has ten or more counts. This CDR3 is built from 12 residues. Trimming cost V 5 bases and J 5 bases, with 9 bases left between them. This receptor was obtained from a man aged 18 to 35 in good health. Sequencing input: naive T cells sorted from blood. The rearrangement links TRBV12-3 or TRBV12-4 to TRBJ2-5; unclear D gene. This CDR3 reads CASSGIYETQYF. The CDR3 region has the DNA TGTGCCAGCAGTGGAATCTACGAGACCCAGTACTTC.